One TCR beta chain is described in this entry. The data were taken from a study of shared clonotypes between healthy human individuals. Germline loops: CDR1 SGHRS, CDR2 YFSETQ. The V end lost 3 bases, the J end lost 4 bases, and 9 bases lay between the germline ends. This CDR3 is built from 13 residues. Deep-level settings were used for running the assay. Sequencing was performed with immunoSEQ multiplex PCR; in TCRdb, only in-frame clones are kept and a portion is missing. This table holds roughly 2.2 million clones, about 90% found once. Sequences were obtained from naive CD4+ T cells from PBMCs. Subset given: CD45RA+ positively selected. This chain uses TRBV5-1 with TRBJ2-3, with unresolved D. The receptor was isolated from a man between 18 and 29 years old in good health. Some clones in this sample may be carry-over from other donors' samples. CDR3 coding DNA: TGCGCCAGCAGCTCTCAAAACCCAGATACGCAGTATTTT. This sequence encodes CASSSQNPDTQYF.